The clone carrying this T cell receptor beta chain was seen only a few times. What it binds is not known. The authors incorporated unique molecular identifiers into the TCR beta cDNA libraries. Each CDR3 protein gets one entry after TCRdb re-called the PCR reads with MiXCR. Of around 250,000 distinct CDR3 sequences listed, 30% to 45% are singletons. The source of the sample is a study of post-analysis software for immune sequencing data. Regarding the study as a whole: Patients used five TRBV segments, including TRBV5-6, TRBV5-1 and TRBV20-1, more often than controls. Comparison with controls showed significantly lower normalized Chao1 diversity in multiple sclerosis patients.

J lost 2 bases, V lost 5 bases, and 5 bases had no gene match. CDR3 length: 15 amino acids. The germline V gene encodes CDR1 MDHEN and CDR2 SYDVKM. The sequenced sample consisted of blood. This clonotype was obtained from a girl between 5 and 17 years old with multiple sclerosis. The rearrangement uses TRBV28 and TRBJ2-2, with 7 bases that match TRBD1. The CDR3 DNA sequence: TGTGCCAGCAGTCCTGGGACAGTAAACACCGGGGAGCTGTTTTTT. This sequence encodes CASSPGTVNTGELFF.